One and the same sample provided the 12 T cell receptor beta chains below, sequenced in a study of T cell responses to AZD1222 COVID-19 vaccine. The protocol was immunoSEQ multiplex PCR, while the TCRdb copy is restricted to in-frame clones and leaves out a portion. This sample carries 140,000 to 150,000 clones, around 90% of them seen once, and the ten largest clones take approximately 5.1%. The sample in question was peripheral blood, obtained 28 days after the second dose of the MenACWY control vaccine. The source of these receptors is an adult who received the MenACWY meningococcal vaccine as a control.

The gene calls are TRBV4-2 and TRBJ2-5; TRBD1 might be the D (6 bases). This CDR3 is built from 15 residues. From germline, CDR1 is LGHNA and CDR2 YNFKEQ. Trimming shortened V by 6 bases and J by 5 bases, and 19 bases separated the two germline ends. The DNA for the CDR3 is TGTGCCAGCAGTCTGTTAGGGACACGAGTGGAGACCCAGTACTTC. Protein sequence: CASSLLGTRVETQYF.

V usage is TRBV7-3 and J usage is TRBJ2-1; D is possibly TRBD1 (6 bases). Germline V CDR1 and CDR2: SGHTA, FQGTGA. The CDR3 contains 14 residues. Trimming left V 5 bases short and J 4 bases short, with 12 bases between. The CDR3 DNA reads TGTGCCAGCAGCGTAGGGACATCTTACAATGAGCAGTTCTTC. The encoded protein is CASSVGTSYNEQFF.

Concerning this clone: An end of the junction does not agree with germline; a read error may underlie this. The chain has TRBV30 and TRBJ2-7; 7 nucleotides match TRBD1. Germline V gene lookup returns CDR1 GTSNPN and CDR2 SVGIG (reference sequence). The CDR3 length is 14 residues. In nucleotides, the CDR3 is TGTGCCGGGAGTTACAGGGGACGGCCCTACGAGCAGTACTTC. Amino acids: CAGSYRGRPYEQYF.

The chain carries TRBV14 and TRBJ2-1, with 10 bases identical to TRBD1. The CDR3 loop spans 14 amino acids. Germline trimming cut 4 bases from V and 5 bases from J; bases unmatched to any gene: 2. CDR1 is SGHDN and CDR2 is FVKESK in the germline V gene. The CDR3 is CASSRTGGHNEQFF. The CDR3 bases are TGTGCCAGCAGCCGGACAGGGGGACACAATGAGCAGTTCTTC.

The rearrangement uses TRBV7-3 and TRBJ2-1; 7 bases match TRBD1. Germline V gene lookup returns CDR1 SGHTA and CDR2 FQGTGA. The V segment lost 5 bases and the J segment 10 bases; nucleotides outside the gene matches: 11. The length of the CDR3 is 14 residues. The CDR3 DNA is TGTGCCAGCAGCGACCCAAACCGGGACAGAGAGCAGTTCTTC. Amino acid sequence: CASSDPNRDREQFF.

The chain employs TRBV27 and TRBJ1-4, with D unresolved. The ends were cut back, 1 base at V and 0 bases at J, with 6 bases in the middle. The length of the CDR3 is 15 residues. CDR1 is MNHEY, CDR2 SMNVEV, per germline (reference sequence). The chain's CDR3 is CASSLLGPTNEKLFF. For the CDR3, the DNA is TGTGCCAGCAGTTTATTAGGGCCAACTAATGAAAAACTGTTTTTT.

The rearrangement uses TRBV12-5 and TRBJ1-6; tentative D call: TRBD1 (6 bases). Germline V gene sequence: CDR1 LGHNT, CDR2 FRNRAP. The germline V and J ends were trimmed by 0 bases and 4 bases, with 28 bases remaining between them. The CDR3 extends over 22 amino acids. CDR3 amino acids: CASGLVPLSHGGGDLYNSPLHF. DNA of the CDR3: TGTGCTAGTGGTTTGGTCCCACTCTCCCACGGGGGCGGAGATCTTTATAATTCACCCCTCCACTTT.

V is TRBV21-1 and J is TRBJ2-5; the table's D gene call, TRBD1, was not cross checked with the DNA. TRBV21-1 represents a pseudogene. The CDR3 consists of 15 residues. CDR3 in amino acids: CASSKAPGQGATQYF. The DNA of the CDR3 is TGTGCCAGCAGCAAAGCGCCAGGACAGGGAGCGACCCAGTACTTC.

The chain is built from TRBV27 and TRBJ1-1; D uncertain. This CDR3 has 15 residues. V was trimmed by 0 bases and J by 0 bases, leaving 8 bases between them. The germline gives CDR1 MNHEY, CDR2 SMNVEV (reference sequence). As DNA, the CDR3 is TGTGCCAGCAGTTTATCTTCTGGGATGAACACTGAAGCTTTCTTT. Translating gives CASSLSSGMNTEAFF.

The V gene is TRBV19, the J gene TRBJ1-2, with 8 bases identical to TRBD1. The CDR3 totals 15 residues. V gave up 5 bases and J gave up 8 bases; unmatched junction bases: 13. Per the germline V gene, CDR1 is LNHDA and CDR2 is SQIVND (reference sequence). The CDR3 sequence is CASSLRRDRLTGYTF. The CDR3 bases are TGTGCCAGTAGTCTCCGAAGGGACAGGCTAACCGGCTACACCTTC.

This chain uses TRBV7-9 with TRBJ2-7; the match to TRBD1 covers 7 bases. The V gene end was trimmed by 8 bases and the J gene end by 2 bases; junction bases not matched to a gene: 15. Germline loops: CDR1 SEHNR, CDR2 FQNEAQ (reference sequence). The CDR3 sequence is 16 residues long. Here the CDR3 reads CASAGRRQGLTYEQYF. Written as DNA, the CDR3 is TGTGCCAGCGCTGGAAGGAGACAGGGCCTTACCTACGAGCAGTACTTC.

The gene calls are TRBV7-9 and TRBJ2-1; 12 positions agree with TRBD2. The germline CDR1 and CDR2 sequences are SEHNR and FQNEAQ (reference sequence). J was trimmed by 0 bases and V by 5 bases; bases with no gene match: 5. CDR3 length: 17 residues. CDR3 DNA sequence: TGTGCCAGCAGCAAACTAGCGGGAGGTTTCTCCTACAATGAGCAGTTCTTC. This translates into CASSKLAGGFSYNEQFF.